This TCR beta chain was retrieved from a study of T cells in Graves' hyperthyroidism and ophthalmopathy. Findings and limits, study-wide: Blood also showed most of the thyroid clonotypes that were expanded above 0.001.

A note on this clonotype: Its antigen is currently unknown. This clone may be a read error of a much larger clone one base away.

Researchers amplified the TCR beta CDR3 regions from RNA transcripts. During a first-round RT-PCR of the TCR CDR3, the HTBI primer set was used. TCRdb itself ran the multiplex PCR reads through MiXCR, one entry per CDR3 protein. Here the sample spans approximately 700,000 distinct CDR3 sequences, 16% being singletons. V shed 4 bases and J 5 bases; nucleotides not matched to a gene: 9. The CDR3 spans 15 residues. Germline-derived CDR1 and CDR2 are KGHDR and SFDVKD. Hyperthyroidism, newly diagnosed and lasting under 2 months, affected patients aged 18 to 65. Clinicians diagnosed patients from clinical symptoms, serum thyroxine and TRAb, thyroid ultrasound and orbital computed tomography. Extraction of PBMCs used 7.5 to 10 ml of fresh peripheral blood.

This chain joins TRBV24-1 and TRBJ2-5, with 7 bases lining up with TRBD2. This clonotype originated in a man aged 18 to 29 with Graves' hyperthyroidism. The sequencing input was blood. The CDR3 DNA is TGTGCCACCAGTGACCCTGGCGGGAGTCAGGAGACCCAGTACTTC. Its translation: CATSDPGGSQETQYF.